The clone carrying this T cell receptor (beta chain) was recorded only once. The antigen is unknown. This entry comes from a study of Graves' ophthalmopathy and Graves' hyperthyroidism. General study results and limits: The authors also found most expanded thyroid clonotypes above 0.001 frequency in blood. Distinction of ophthalmopathy from stable hyperthyroidism by a 13-signature model reached approximately 90% sensitivity and 81.08% specificity.

Beta-chain TCR CDR3 regions were amplified from RNA transcripts. Following a first-round RT-PCR that used HTBI primers, a second-round multiplex PCR was carried out. MiXCR, run by TCRdb on the multiplex PCR reads, gives a single entry per CDR3 protein. Of hundreds of thousands of distinct CDR3 sequences in the sample, roughly two fifths were seen once. Germline-derived CDR1 and CDR2 are SQVTM and ANQGSEA. The CDR3 sequence is 15 residues long. V lost 3 bases and J lost 5; bases outside the gene matches: 9. Moderate-to-severe activity, CAS ≥3, NOSPECS ≥4 and duration under 3 months were recorded for donors with ophthalmopathy. Physicians reached a diagnosis by relying on clinical symptoms, serum thyroxine, TRAb, thyroid ultrasound and orbital computed tomography.

The clonotype originates from an adult man with Graves' ophthalmopathy. The sequenced material came from peripheral blood. The chain joins TRBV29-1 to TRBJ2-7, with TRBD2 matching 11 bases. The CDR3 protein is CSVDETSGIMHEQYF. The CDR3 nucleotides are TGCAGCGTTGACGAGACTAGCGGGATTATGCACGAGCAGTACTTC.